These 30 T cell receptor beta chains came from one sample sequenced in a study of control samples from healthy donors and cancer patients. Libraries were prepared by immunoSEQ multiplex PCR; TCRdb keeps only in-frame clonotypes and omits some of them. The data contain about 100,000 clones, approximately 93% of them singletons. Sequencing was carried out using blood. The receptor source for this set is a young man in good health.

The gene calls are TRBV28 and TRBJ1-6; weak D call: TRBD1 (5 bases). V lost 5 bases and J 7 bases, leaving 15 bases between the germline ends. In germline, CDR1 is MDHEN, CDR2 SYDVKM. The CDR3 runs 15 residues. CDR3 residues: CASSPSRAGNSPLHF. Here the CDR3 DNA reads TGTGCCAGCAGTCCCTCCAGGGCTGGGAATTCACCCCTCCACTTT.

The gene calls are TRBV7-9 and TRBJ1-3; no clear D gene. V shed 8 bases and J shed 8 bases, with 10 bases lying between them. This CDR3 has 11 residues. CDR1 and CDR2 from the germline V gene are SEHNR and FQNEAQ (reference sequence). Here the CDR3 reads CASPEKDTIYF. CDR3 nucleotide sequence: TGTGCCAGCCCCGAAAAGGACACCATATATTTT. Full variable domain (missing parts from reference TRBV7-9 and TRBJ1-3): DTGVSQNPRHKITKRGQNVTFRCDPISEHNRLYWYRQTLGQGPEFLTYFQNEAQLEKSRLLSDRFSAERPKGSFSTLEIQRTEQGDSAMYLCASPEKDTIYFGEGSWLTVV.

The chain couples TRBV27 to TRBJ2-1, with 12 bases identical to TRBD2. The CDR3 is made up of 17 amino acids. J gave up 6 bases and V 0 bases, and 6 bases lay outside the gene matches. The germline V gene has CDR1 MNHEY and CDR2 SMNVEV (reference sequence). CDR3 loop: CASSLSRLAGGVNEQFF. The CDR3 DNA reads as TGTGCCAGCAGTTTATCAAGGCTAGCGGGAGGGGTCAATGAGCAGTTCTTC.

The gene calls are TRBV19 and TRBJ1-2; a possible D gene is TRBD1 (6 bases). CDR3 length: 14 amino acids. V was cut by 7 bases and J by 0 bases, with 12 bases left in between. Germline V gene lookup returns CDR1 LNHDA and CDR2 SQIVND (reference sequence). The CDR3 nucleotides are TGTGCCAGTAAGACAGGTCTAGCTAACTATGGCTACACCTTC. Protein product: CASKTGLANYGYTF.

V is TRBV10-1 and J is TRBJ2-3, with no clear D. Between the trimmed V and J ends, which lost 10 bases and 0 bases, there was a span of 14 bases. There are 14 residues in the CDR3. CDR1 is WNHNN and CDR2 is SYGVQD in the germline V gene (reference sequence). The DNA of the CDR3 is TGCGCCACCTCAAGACAAGTTAGCACAGATACGCAGTATTTT. Amino acid sequence: CATSRQVSTDTQYF.

The rearrangement uses TRBV11-2 and TRBJ2-6; D is unclear. The V end was cut by 1 base, the J end by 4 bases, with 14 bases between. The CDR3 has 17 amino acids. Looked up from germline, CDR1 is SGHAT and CDR2 is FQNNGV. CDR3 nucleotides: TGTGCCAGCAGCTTAGGGCTCCTCGAGTCCGGGGCCAACGTCCTGACTTTC. Residues: CASSLGLLESGANVLTF.

The chain is built from TRBV5-5 and TRBJ1-2; D perhaps matches TRBD1 (6 bases). Germline loops: CDR1 SGHKS, CDR2 YYEKEE (reference sequence). V was trimmed by 0 bases and J by 8 bases, leaving 11 bases between them. This CDR3 has 13 residues. Here the CDR3 reads CASSLGTGFGYTF. The CDR3 nucleotides read TGTGCCAGCAGCTTGGGCACAGGGTTCGGCTACACCTTC.

The J gene is TRBJ2-7, the V gene TRBV6-1, with 7 bases fitting TRBD1. Trimming removed 3 bases from V and 1 base from J; junction bases left unmatched: 3. The CDR3 length is 14 residues. Germline lookup yields CDR1 MNHNS and CDR2 SASEGT. The CDR3 DNA is TGTGCCAGCAGTGATGGACAGGTGTCCTACGAGCAGTACTTC. It translates to CASSDGQVSYEQYF.

The chain joins TRBV5-1 to TRBJ1-3, with 7 bases matching TRBD1. Per the germline V gene, CDR1 is SGHRS and CDR2 is YFSETQ. The trim removed 1 base at V and 0 bases at J, leaving 7 bases unmatched. This CDR3 has 17 residues. The CDR3 here is CASSLNPRGDSGNTIYF. CDR3 sequence (DNA): TGCGCCAGCAGCTTGAATCCCAGGGGGGACTCTGGAAACACCATATATTTT. Full variable domain (remainder filled in from reference TRBV5-1 and TRBJ1-3): KAGVTQTPRYLIKTRGQQVTLSCSPISGHRSVSWYQQTPGQGLQFLFEYFSETQRNKGNFPGRFSGRQFSNSRSEMNVSTLELGDSALYLCASSLNPRGDSGNTIYFGEGSWLTVV.

Here the CDR3 reads CAWTPTSGNTIYF. The CDR3 DNA is TGTGCCTGGACCCCGACCTCTGGAAACACCATATATTTT. J is TRBJ1-3 and V is TRBV30; D uncertain. The CDR3 spans 13 residues. Germline CDR1 GTSNPN, CDR2 SVGIG (reference sequence). The V end lost 4 bases, the J end lost 0 bases, and 7 bases lay between the germline ends.

V gene TRBV5-8 combines with J gene TRBJ2-3; 10 bases are a match to TRBD1. The germline gives CDR1 SGHTS, CDR2 YDEGEE. Trimming took 7 bases from V and 1 from J; bases not matched to a gene: 12. The CDR3 contains 17 residues. The CDR3 DNA sequence: TGTGCCAGCCGAAATTACCTTGGACAGGGGGGCACAGATACGCAGTATTTT. This gives the protein CASRNYLGQGGTDTQYF.

The chain employs TRBV12-3 or TRBV12-4 and TRBJ1-1; D not certain. V dropped 6 bases and J dropped 0 bases, with 8 bases sitting between them. This CDR3 is 13 amino acids long. The CDR3, as DNA: TGTGCCAGCAGCCCCCAGTTGAACACTGAAGCTTTCTTT. Its translation: CASSPQLNTEAFF.

The chain joins TRBV2 to TRBJ1-5; maybe TRBD1 (5 bases). Trimming shortened V by 8 bases and J by 3 bases, and 8 bases separated the two germline ends. Germline CDR1 is SNHLY and CDR2 is FYNNEI. There are 12 residues in the CDR3. The CDR3 loop reads CASRQINQPQHF. CDR3 coding DNA: TGTGCCAGCCGACAGATCAATCAGCCCCAGCATTTT.

The chain recombines TRBV7-9 with TRBJ2-5; the D is unclear. Trimming pared 4 bases from V and 0 bases from J, leaving 3 bases between. CDR1 is SEHNR, CDR2 FQNEAQ, per germline (reference sequence). The CDR3 is made up of 12 amino acids. The CDR3 sequence: CASSSHQETQYF. The CDR3 DNA follows: TGTGCCAGCAGCTCCCACCAAGAGACCCAGTACTTC.

The chain links TRBV15 to TRBJ1-1, with TRBD1 identical over 9 bases. Germline CDR1 LNHNV, CDR2 YYDKDF (reference sequence). The CDR3 consists of 12 residues. V shed 4 bases and J 13 bases; nucleotides not matched to a gene: 7. The CDR3 bases are TGTGCCACCAGCAAAAACAGGGGGCTGCTTTTCTTT. This gives the protein CATSKNRGLLFF.

The CDR3 loop is CASRATNTEAFF. The CDR3 DNA reads as TGTGCCAGCAGGGCGACGAACACTGAAGCTTTCTTT. The chain recombines TRBV27 with TRBJ1-1; D not certain. The V end was cut by 6 bases, the J end by 1 base, with 6 bases between. Germline V gives CDR1 MNHEY, CDR2 SMNVEV (reference sequence). The CDR3 runs to 12 residues.

The J gene is TRBJ1-4, the V gene TRBV18; D gene ambiguous. The germline V and J ends were trimmed by 2 bases and 5 bases, with 6 bases remaining between them. CDR1 and CDR2 (germline): KGHSH, LQKENI. This CDR3 has 13 residues. The CDR3 spells CASSPSNNEKLFF. DNA of the CDR3: TGTGCCAGCTCACCAAGCAACAATGAAAAACTGTTTTTT.

The V and J genes are TRBV25-1 and TRBJ2-3; D gene ambiguous. V gave up 6 bases and J gave up 4 bases, with 5 bases separating them. CDR3 length equals 11 residues. Per germline, CDR1 MGHDK and CDR2 SYGVNS. The CDR3 is CASRGPDTQYF. CDR3 nucleotides: TGTGCCAGCAGAGGACCAGATACGCAGTATTTT.

V gene TRBV3-1 (or the pseudogene TRBV3-2) combines with J gene TRBJ1-1, with D maybe TRBD1 (5 bases). V lost 8 bases and J lost 5, with 12 bases in between. The CDR3 is 12 residues long. The germline CDR1 and CDR2 sequences are LGHDT and YNNKEL (reference sequence). The DNA for the CDR3 is TGTGCCAGCCGGGGGTTCGATACTGAAGCTTTCTTT. It specifies CASRGFDTEAFF.

The gene calls are TRBV4-1 and TRBJ1-4; perhaps TRBD1 as D (5 bases). The V gene's germline CDR1 is MGHRA and CDR2 YSYEKL. This CDR3 is built from 15 residues. The ends were cut back, 4 bases at V and 4 bases at J, with 13 bases in the middle. Written as DNA, the CDR3 is TGCGCCAGCAGCCTCGTACGGGGGGGTAATGAAAAACTGTTTTTT. It specifies CASSLVRGGNEKLFF.

The V call is TRBV29-1, the J call TRBJ2-7; the match to TRBD2 covers 12 bases. Germline V lookup: CDR1 SQVTM, CDR2 ANQGSEA. The CDR3 consists of 12 residues. The J segment lost 4 bases and the V segment lost 7 bases, leaving 2 bases of the junction unmatched. CDR3 sequence reads: CSAGLAGYEQYF. CDR3 DNA sequence: TGCAGCGCCGGACTAGCGGGATACGAGCAGTACTTC.

The genes are TRBV6-1 and TRBJ2-3; D gene ambiguous. V was cut by 2 bases and J by 1 base, with 7 bases left in between. This CDR3 comprises 14 residues. The V gene's germline CDR1 is MNHNS and CDR2 SASEGT. The CDR3 nucleotides are TGTGCCAGCAGTGAACTTCGGGGCACAGATACGCAGTATTTT. This encodes CASSELRGTDTQYF.

The chain combines TRBV3-1 (or the pseudogene TRBV3-2) with TRBJ1-1; D not resolved. V gave up 2 bases and J gave up 2 bases, with 6 bases separating them. The CDR3 extends over 13 amino acids. Germline CDR1 LGHDT, CDR2 YNNKEL (reference sequence). The CDR3 DNA reads as TGTGCCAGCAGCCAATACATAAACACTGAAGCTTTCTTT. This gives the protein CASSQYINTEAFF.

The J gene is TRBJ1-4, the V gene TRBV5-1; maybe TRBD1 (6 bases). CDR3 size: 14 residues. Trimming took 1 base from V and 5 from J, leaving 9 bases between them. Per the germline V gene, CDR1 is SGHRS and CDR2 is YFSETQ. CDR3 residues: CASSLQGPNEKLFF. CDR3 nucleotides: TGCGCCAGCAGCTTGCAGGGGCCGAATGAAAAACTGTTTTTT.

The chain uses TRBV6-2 or TRBV6-3 and TRBJ1-5, with a possible D match to TRBD1 (6 bases). Trimming removed 1 base from V and 6 bases from J, with 16 bases in between. This CDR3 has 16 residues. CDR1 is MNHEY, CDR2 SVGEGT, per germline. The DNA of the CDR3 is TGTGCCAGCAGTTACTATCGGGGGCTAGGATTTCAGCCCCAGCATTTT. As protein: CASSYYRGLGFQPQHF.

The chain is built from TRBV6-5 and TRBJ2-1, with no clear D. This CDR3 is 12 amino acids long. Trimming shortened V by 2 bases and J by 6 bases, and 5 bases separated the two germline ends. The germline gives CDR1 MNHEY, CDR2 SVGAGI. The CDR3 region is CASSYNLNEQFF. CDR3 nucleotides: TGTGCCAGCAGTTACAATCTCAATGAGCAGTTCTTC.

V is TRBV28 and J is TRBJ1-2; TRBD1 might be the D (5 bases). Trimming removed 5 bases from V and 1 base from J, with 14 bases in between. Germline CDR1 reads MDHEN; CDR2 reads SYDVKM. The CDR3 extends over 15 amino acids. The CDR3 DNA reads as TGTGCCAGCAGTGGACTAGGGGAGTTTAACTATGGCTACACCTTC. As protein: CASSGLGEFNYGYTF.

The J gene is TRBJ1-6, the V gene TRBV15; D is uncertain. CDR3 length: 12 amino acids. The germline V gene encodes CDR1 LNHNV and CDR2 YYDKDF (reference sequence). V was shortened by 1 base and J by 6 bases, with 1 base between the two germline ends. CDR3 nucleotide sequence: TGTGCCACCAGCAGAGCTAATTCACCCCTCCACTTT. The encoded protein is CATSRANSPLHF.

This rearrangement joins TRBV19 to TRBJ1-6; 10 positions agree with TRBD1. The trim removed 7 bases at V and 9 bases at J, leaving 9 bases unmatched. This CDR3 comprises 15 residues. The germline gives CDR1 LNHDA, CDR2 SQIVND (reference sequence). CDR3 sequence reads: CASTTRQGAGSPLHF. The CDR3 DNA reads TGTGCCAGTACTACTCGACAGGGGGCAGGTTCACCCCTCCACTTT.

The V gene is TRBV7-9, the J gene TRBJ2-3; 7 bases line up with TRBD1. The germline V gene has CDR1 SEHNR and CDR2 FQNEAQ (reference sequence). J was trimmed by 6 bases and V by 6 bases; bases with no gene match: 9. The CDR3 extends over 14 amino acids. The CDR3 spells CASSSGQAADTQYF. The CDR3 DNA reads as TGTGCCAGCAGTTCAGGACAGGCTGCCGATACGCAGTATTTT.